The 7 T cell receptor beta chains below were found in one sample sequenced in a study of Graves' ophthalmopathy and Graves' hyperthyroidism. Amplified TCR beta CDR3 regions were obtained using RNA transcripts as template. Second-round multiplex PCR followed a first-round RT-PCR using HTBI primers. TCRdb fed the multiplex PCR reads into MiXCR, producing one record per CDR3 protein. The sample carries 450,000 or so distinct CDR3 sequences, about an eighth recorded once. The sample taken for sequencing was blood. Receptors originate from a woman aged 25 to 39 with Graves' ophthalmopathy.

On this clonotype: A much larger clone is a single base away; this may be a read error. The chain recombines TRBV27 with TRBJ1-5, with D maybe TRBD1 (5 bases). Germline V gene data show CDR1 as MNHEY and CDR2 as SMNVEV (reference sequence). CDR3 size: 14 residues. V was pared by 4 bases and J by 6 bases, with 13 bases between. The CDR3 here is CASSCSQDAQPQHF. The CDR3 DNA sequence: TGTGCCAGCAGTTGCTCACAGGACGCTCAGCCCCAGCATTTT.

The sample holds many counts of this clonotype. V gene TRBV12-3 or TRBV12-4 combines with J gene TRBJ1-5; D might be TRBD1 (6 bases). CDR3 size: 12 residues. V dropped 6 bases and J dropped 11 bases, with 14 bases sitting between them. The CDR3 is CASSSGQTSQHF. The CDR3 DNA sequence: TGTGCCAGCAGCTCAGGACAGACGTCCCAGCATTTT.

This clonotype appeared many times. V is TRBV24-1 and J is TRBJ1-5; 11 bases line up with TRBD1. The CDR3 is 12 amino acids. V dropped 11 bases and J dropped 11; count of bases not matched to a gene: 7. Germline CDR1 KGHDR, CDR2 SFDVKD. CDR3 in amino acids: CARGDRGVSQHF. CDR3 coding DNA: TGTGCCAGGGGGGACAGGGGGGTCTCCCAGCATTTT.

This clonotype was detected many times. The chain carries TRBV6-5 and TRBJ1-6, with D perhaps TRBD1 (6 bases). Germline CDR1 reads MNHEY; CDR2 reads SVGAGI. CDR3 size: 15 residues. Deletions cut 7 bases from V and 8 bases from J, with 18 bases between. CDR3 nucleotide sequence: TGTGCCAGCACTCCACTCGACAGGAGACATTCACCCCTCCACTTT. Translating it yields CASTPLDRRHSPLHF.

This clonotype was counted ten times or more. The rearrangement joins TRBV15 to TRBJ1-1; D uncertain. V was shortened by 0 bases and J by 0 bases, with 20 bases between the two germline ends. This CDR3 spans 19 amino acids. The germline V gene has CDR1 LNHNV and CDR2 YYDKDF (reference sequence). The CDR3 protein is CATSRDEGRREAMNTEAFF. The CDR3 coding sequence is TGTGCCACCAGCAGAGATGAGGGCCGGCGCGAGGCCATGAACACTGAAGCTTTCTTT.

This clonotype was observed at least ten times. The chain carries TRBV6-1 and TRBJ1-5, with no clear D. V gave up 7 bases and J gave up 4 bases, with 14 bases separating them. In germline, CDR1 is MNHNS, CDR2 SASEGT. The CDR3 runs 14 residues. As DNA, the CDR3 is TGTGCCAGCACCCCCGGGCGAGAGAATCAGCCCCAGCATTTT. Residues: CASTPGRENQPQHF.

The chain has TRBV6-5 and TRBJ1-1; tentatively, D is TRBD1 (6 bases). There are 15 residues in the CDR3. The germline V gene has CDR1 MNHEY and CDR2 SVGAGI. The ends were cut back, 0 bases at V and 5 bases at J, with 13 bases in the middle. CDR3 sequence (DNA): TGTGCCAGCAGTTACTCCTTCAGGGGTTTTACTGAAGCTTTCTTT. The encoded protein is CASSYSFRGFTEAFF.